These 17 T cell receptor beta chains were all obtained from the same sample, sequenced in a study of human T cells and chemical hapten exposure. Sample time point: patch test 3, about 24 weeks after DPC sensitization. Treatment indicated: therapeutic diphenylcyclopropenone sensitization with weekly scalp DPC. Using its own MiXCR run on the RACE reads, TCRdb lists one record per CDR3 protein. Here the sample spans roughly 130,000 distinct CDR3 sequences, around 11% being singletons. The material sequenced was whole blood, taken in connection with sensitization to the hapten diphenylcyclopropenone (DPC). The receptors shown here come from a woman aged 45-65 years with alopecia areata. Some clones in this sample may be carry-over from other donors' samples.

There are many counts of this clonotype. The chain joins TRBV10-3 to TRBJ1-2; D remains unclear. Germline CDR1 is ENHRY and CDR2 is SYGVKD. This CDR3 contains 15 residues. With 0 bases removed from V and 6 bases from J, the gap between germline ends came to 14 bases. In DNA form, the CDR3 reads TGTGCCATCAGTGAGTCGAGACCAGCTGTAGATGGCTACACCTTC. The encoded protein is CAISESRPAVDGYTF.

V usage is TRBV29-1 and J usage is TRBJ1-1; possibly TRBD1 for D (5 bases). CDR1 is SQVTM and CDR2 is ANQGSEA in the germline V gene. This CDR3 has 13 amino acids. V was cut by 6 bases and J by 0 bases, with 11 bases left in between. CDR3: CSVGLLLNTEAFF. The CDR3 region has the DNA TGCAGCGTGGGGCTTCTCCTGAACACTGAAGCTTTCTTT.

The rearrangement links TRBV5-1 to TRBJ2-7; D may be TRBD1 or TRBD2 (5 bases each). Germline loops: CDR1 SGHRS, CDR2 YFSETQ. Trimming removed 0 bases at V and 2 bases at J, with 12 bases between. The CDR3 length is 15 residues. CDR3 protein: CASSLGDRDAYEQYF. The CDR3 nucleotides read TGCGCCAGCAGCTTGGGGGACCGCGACGCCTACGAGCAGTACTTC.

The chain carries TRBV9 and TRBJ2-3, with TRBD1 identical over 7 bases. Germline V gene lookup returns CDR1 SGDLS and CDR2 YYNGEE. Trimming cost V 0 bases and J 4 bases; bases outside gene matches: 5. CDR3 length: 15 amino acids. CDR3 nucleotide sequence: TGTGCCAGCAGCGTAGGAGGGGGCGGCGCAGATACGCAGTATTTT. This encodes CASSVGGGGADTQYF.

The V and J genes are TRBV6-2 or TRBV6-3 and TRBJ1-4, with a possible D match to TRBD1 (5 bases). CDR1 is MNHEY, CDR2 SVGEGT, per germline. This CDR3 is 14 amino acids long. V was shortened by 7 bases and J by 4 bases, with 13 bases between the two germline ends. The CDR3 nucleotides read TGTGCCAGCAAACCGGGACTAAGTAATGAAAAACTGTTTTTT. Amino acids: CASKPGLSNEKLFF.

In the case of this clonotype: A much larger clone differs by one base, so this may be a read error. This chain uses TRBV13 with TRBJ2-7, with 7 bases identical to TRBD1. V was clipped by 6 bases and J by 2 bases; unmatched bases: 13. Germline-derived CDR1 and CDR2 are PRHDT and FYEKMQ (reference sequence). CDR3 length equals 16 residues. The DNA of the CDR3 is TGTGCCAGCAGACTTAGGAGGACAGGTCCTACCTACGAGCAGTACTTC. It encodes CASRLRRTGPTYEQYF. The full variable domain, its missing parts supplied by reference TRBV13 and TRBJ2-7, is AAGVIQSPRHLIKEKRETATLKCYPIPRHDTVYWYQQGPGQDPQFLISFYEKMQSDKGSIPDRFSAQQFSDYHSELNMSSLELGDSALYFCASRLRRTGPTYEQYFGPGTRLTVT.

This clonotype was counted many times. This rearrangement joins TRBV15 to TRBJ2-5; a weak D match, TRBD2 (5 bases). Germline V CDR1 and CDR2: LNHNV, YYDKDF (reference sequence). CDR3 length: 17 amino acids. The V end was cut by 0 bases, the J end by 5 bases, with 19 bases between. In nucleotides, the CDR3 is TGTGCCACCAGCAGAGATGGTCTCGGGGAGACTGGGGAGACCCAGTACTTC. This gives the protein CATSRDGLGETGETQYF.

This clonotype was seen repeatedly, ten times or more. V and J are TRBV11-2 and TRBJ2-3; D may be TRBD2 (6 bases). The CDR3 length is 15 residues. The germline V gene encodes CDR1 SGHAT and CDR2 FQNNGV. The ends were cut back, 2 bases at V and 0 bases at J, with 9 bases in the middle. The CDR3 loop is CASSLIRESTDTQYF. CDR3 DNA: TGTGCCAGCAGCTTAATACGGGAGAGCACAGATACGCAGTATTTT.

Only a few counts were recorded for this clonotype. This chain connects TRBV7-2 to TRBJ1-1; D is perhaps TRBD1 (6 bases). The germline V and J ends were trimmed by 4 bases and 4 bases, with 16 bases remaining between them. This CDR3 is 15 amino acids long. Germline V gene sequence: CDR1 SGHTA, CDR2 FQGNSA. Here the CDR3 reads CASSSSLTGFTEAFF. Here the CDR3 DNA reads TGTGCCAGCAGCTCCTCTTTGACAGGTTTCACTGAAGCTTTCTTT.

CDR3 sequence (DNA): TGTGCCAGCAGTTTTGAGAGGACTAATGAGCAGTTCTTC. Its translation is CASSFERTNEQFF. The chain uses TRBV12-3 or TRBV12-4 and TRBJ2-1; D is perhaps TRBD2 (5 bases). This CDR3 is 13 amino acids long. V lost 3 bases and J lost 7, with 10 bases in between.

The sample holds many counts of this clonotype. CDR3 sequence reads: CATSGLTGAGYNEQFF. CDR3 DNA sequence: TGTGCCACCAGCGGATTAACAGGGGCGGGGTACAATGAGCAGTTCTTC. The chain uses TRBV15 and TRBJ2-1; possibly TRBD1 for D (7 bases). CDR3 length: 16 amino acids. The germline V gene has CDR1 LNHNV and CDR2 YYDKDF (reference sequence). V was shortened by 5 bases and J by 4 bases, with 18 bases between the two germline ends. The variable domain in full, with the rest retrieved from reference TRBV15 and TRBJ2-1, is DAMVIQNPRYQVTQFGKPVTLSCSQTLNHNVMYWYQQKSSQAPKLLFHYYDKDFNNEADTPDNFQSRRPNTSFCFLDIRSPGLGDTAMYLCATSGLTGAGYNEQFFGPGTRLTVL.

This clonotype was detected many times. This chain uses TRBV20-1 with TRBJ1-2; D is perhaps TRBD1 (6 bases). Germline lookup yields CDR1 DFQATT and CDR2 SNEGSKA (reference sequence). Trimming took 0 bases from V and 7 from J, leaving 15 bases between them. This CDR3 is 14 amino acids long. Here the CDR3 reads CSARDDRLSTGYTF. In DNA form, the CDR3 reads TGCAGTGCTAGAGATGACAGGCTGTCCACTGGCTACACCTTC.

At least ten counts were recorded for this clonotype. The V and J genes are TRBV29-1 and TRBJ2-2, with TRBD2 identical over 16 bases. The junction had 7 bases not matched to a gene; V was cut back by 4 bases and J by 2 bases. The CDR3 has 18 residues. Per germline, CDR1 SQVTM and CDR2 ANQGSEA. CDR3 DNA sequence: TGCAGCGTTGGACGGGGACTAGCGGGAGGGCGTAACACCGGGGAGCTGTTTTTT. Residues: CSVGRGLAGGRNTGELFF.

The chain uses TRBV27 and TRBJ2-5; no firm D call. Germline V gene sequence: CDR1 MNHEY, CDR2 SMNVEV (reference sequence). CDR3 length: 16 amino acids. Trimming removed 5 bases from V and 2 bases from J, with 18 bases in between. The CDR3 nucleotides read TGTGCCAGCAGTCCCCTCAGATGGCGAGATCAAGAGACCCAGTACTTC. Protein: CASSPLRWRDQETQYF.

This clonotype occurred a few times. V usage is TRBV2 and J usage is TRBJ1-5; D is perhaps TRBD1 (6 bases). The germline gives CDR1 SNHLY, CDR2 FYNNEI. The CDR3 has 15 residues. Trimming pared 6 bases from V and 7 bases from J, leaving 19 bases between. CDR3 coding DNA: TGTGCCAGCAGCAGTATTGGAGGGGGAGGACAGCCCCAGCATTTT. Amino acids: CASSSIGGGGQPQHF.

There are a few counts of this clonotype. CDR3 residues: CASMGRGTQYF. In DNA form, the CDR3 reads TGTGCCAGCATGGGACGAGGAACGCAGTATTTT. The chain has TRBV10-3 and TRBJ2-3; the D call may be TRBD1 or TRBD2 (5 bases each). Germline values: CDR1 ENHRY, CDR2 SYGVKD. The CDR3 is 11 residues long. V shed 10 bases and J shed 9 bases, with 14 bases lying between them.

J is TRBJ2-3 and V is TRBV4-1; TRBD2 agrees at 10 bases. The junction had 9 bases not matched to a gene; V was cut back by 4 bases and J by 2 bases. Germline CDR1 MGHRA, CDR2 YSYEKL. The CDR3 has 17 amino acids. CDR3 coding DNA: TGCGCCAGCAGCCTAACTATAGCGGGGGGTACCACAGATACGCAGTATTTT. Protein sequence: CASSLTIAGGTTDTQYF.